One and the same sample provided the 12 T cell receptor beta chains below, sequenced in a study of vaccination and CD4 T cells after COVID-19 (dated by TCRdb to the early 2020s). These receptors' targets are unknown. Library creation used PCR. These reads were obtained on an Illumina iSeq 100. TCR sequencing of DNA from cultured CD4+ T cells used the Oncomine TCR Beta short-read assay at the Johns Hopkins FTIC core. TCRdb reprocessed the public reads (quality trimming at Q25 with fastp, clone calling with MiXCR) and kept in-frame beta chains. Duplicate CDR3 protein sequences are folded into a single record with the most common DNA and genes. This sample is represented by about 9,100 distinct CDR3 sequences; 60% to 70% of them were singletons. The biggest ten clones account for about 40% of the sample. The sample's treatment or condition, from its label and the paper: roughly 10-day PBMC culture with coronavirus spike peptide pools or control peptides (ViraFEST assay).

Sequencing used CD4+ T cells from blood, cultured in vitro. The receptors were gathered from a human donor who had recovered from COVID-19.

This rearrangement joins TRBV28 to TRBJ1-1; 8 nucleotides match TRBD1. V shed 4 bases and J 11 bases; nucleotides not matched to a gene: 12. In germline, CDR1 is MDHEN, CDR2 SYDVKM. The CDR3 length is 14 residues. CDR3 amino acids: CASSSPRTGSLAFF. The CDR3 nucleotides are TGTGCCAGCAGTTCTCCTCGGACAGGGAGTCTGGCTTTCTTT.

This clonotype qualifies as large. The V and J genes are TRBV20-1 and TRBJ2-5; TRBD1 matches at 7 bases. CDR1 and CDR2 (germline): DFQATT, SNEGSKA (reference sequence). The CDR3 is 14 residues long. Trimming took 1 base from V and 0 from J; bases not matched to a gene: 2. The chain's CDR3 is CSARGGQNQETQYF. The CDR3 nucleotides read TGCAGTGCTAGAGGGGGACAGAACCAAGAGACCCAGTACTTC.

The J gene is TRBJ2-5, the V gene TRBV7-2, with D unresolved. V shed 5 bases and J shed 5 bases, with 12 bases lying between them. Germline lookup yields CDR1 SGHTA and CDR2 FQGNSA. The CDR3 loop spans 13 amino acids. CDR3 DNA sequence: TGTGCCAGCAGCCCCTTCGGTTGGGAGACCCAGTACTTC. This codes for CASSPFGWETQYF.

V gene TRBV19 combines with J gene TRBJ2-3, with D uncertain. This CDR3 contains 14 residues. Germline assignment: CDR1 LNHDA and CDR2 SQIVND (reference sequence). V was shortened by 5 bases and J by 6 bases, with 15 bases between the two germline ends. The CDR3 loop reads CASSLLVGGDTQYF. In nucleotides, the CDR3 is TGTGCCAGTAGTCTCCTCGTTGGTGGGGATACGCAGTATTTT.

The chain couples TRBV11-2 to TRBJ1-1; tentatively, D is TRBD1 (6 bases). This CDR3 region has 15 residues. Per the germline V gene, CDR1 is SGHAT and CDR2 is FQNNGV. With 5 bases removed from V and 3 bases from J, the gap between germline ends came to 16 bases. CDR3 nucleotides: TGTGCCAGCAGCCCGGGGGCGGGGGGAGACACTGAAGCTTTCTTT. Translating gives CASSPGAGGDTEAFF.

The chain joins TRBV28 to TRBJ1-2; D is possibly TRBD1 (6 bases). CDR1 and CDR2 (germline): MDHEN, SYDVKM. The CDR3 has 13 residues. With 6 bases removed from V and 4 bases from J, the gap between germline ends came to 12 bases. CDR3 sequence: CASSLDSPYGYTF. The DNA for the CDR3 is TGTGCCAGCAGCCTGGACAGCCCCTATGGCTACACCTTC.

The chain employs TRBV20-1 and TRBJ1-1, with 7 nucleotides matching TRBD1. V was pared by 3 bases and J by 4 bases, with 8 bases of the junction left unmatched. Germline CDR1 is DFQATT and CDR2 is SNEGSKA (reference sequence). The CDR3 runs to 14 residues. The CDR3 is CSASTTGVGTEAFF. In nucleotides, the CDR3 is TGCAGTGCTAGCACCACAGGGGTGGGCACTGAAGCTTTCTTT.

A remark on this clonotype: One end of the junction does not line up with germline, which may come from a read error. The chain joins TRBV2 to TRBJ2-7, with 7 bases lining up with TRBD1. This CDR3 has 15 residues. Germline CDR1 SNHLY, CDR2 FYNNEI. DNA of the CDR3: TGTGCCAGCACTGAAACCCGACAGGGTAACACCGAGCAGTACTTC. Encoded protein: CASTETRQGNTEQYF.

Written as DNA, the CDR3 is TGTGCCAGCAGTACGCCCGGGACACGTTACGAGCAGTACTTC. Translated: CASSTPGTRYEQYF. The J gene is TRBJ2-7, the V gene TRBV27; a weak D match, TRBD1 (6 bases). The CDR3 covers 14 residues. The germline gives CDR1 MNHEY, CDR2 SMNVEV (reference sequence). V was clipped by 5 bases and J by 4 bases, with 15 bases between them.

The V call is TRBV6-7, the J call TRBJ1-5; no clear D. TRBV6-7 counts as an open reading frame of uncertain function. This CDR3 has 16 amino acids. Deletions cut 2 bases from V and 4 bases from J, with 15 bases between. The CDR3 DNA follows: TGTGCCAGCAGTTACAACTCGTACGGGAAGAATCAGCCCCAGCATTTT. Residues: CASSYNSYGKNQPQHF.

The V gene is TRBV19, the J gene TRBJ2-5; 9 bases match TRBD1. Trimming cost V 5 bases and J 3 bases; bases outside gene matches: 4. CDR3 size: 14 residues. Germline CDR1 is LNHDA and CDR2 is SQIVND (reference sequence). CDR3 protein: CASSVTGGEETQYF. DNA of the CDR3: TGTGCCAGTAGTGTGACAGGGGGAGAAGAGACCCAGTACTTC. The full variable domain, with the rest looked up from reference TRBV19 and TRBJ2-5, is DGGITQSPKYLFRKEGQNVTLSCEQNLNHDAMYWYRQDPGQGLRLIYYSQIVNDFQKGDIAEGYSVSREKKESFPLTVTSAQKNPTAFYLCASSVTGGEETQYFGPGTRLLVL.

This clonotype was seen just once. The chain employs TRBV7-6 and TRBJ2-5; D is perhaps TRBD1 or TRBD2 (5 bases each). The length of the CDR3 is 14 residues. Germline V CDR1 and CDR2: SGHVS, FNYEAQ. V was cut by 4 bases and J by 4 bases, with 13 bases left in between. The CDR3 sequence: CASSWVQRGETQYF. As DNA, the CDR3 is TGTGCCAGCAGCTGGGTCCAGAGGGGAGAGACCCAGTACTTC. The variable domain in full, completed from reference TRBV7-6 and TRBJ2-5, reads GAGVSQSPRYKVTKRGQDVALRCDPISGHVSLYWYRQALGQGPEFLTYFNYEAQQDKSGLPNDRFSAERPEGSISTLTIQRTEQRDSAMYRCASSWVQRGETQYFGPGTRLLVL.